This TCR beta chain was documented in a study of graft-versus-host responses after intestinal transplantation. Overall study: In this cohort, recipients had multivisceral, liver-intestinal, or isolated intestinal transplants. Overall study findings and caveats: Within allografts, high graft-versus-host to host-versus-graft clonal ratios were seen among patients with graft-donor T cell macrochimerism. GvH clones occurred in recipient marrow; some first appeared in ileum or blood.

With respect to this clone: Its antigen is as yet unknown.

From germline, CDR1 is PRHDT and CDR2 FYEKMQ (reference sequence). Trimming took off 1 base at V and 0 bases at J, with 7 bases between the two ends. The CDR3 is 15 residues long. Repertoires were generated with immunoSEQ multiplex PCR, while TCRdb's copy carries only in-frame clones and drops some. Of over 65,000 clones in the sample, 91% are singletons; the top ten hold 7.6%. This clonotype was obtained from a human donor who was the organ donor for an intestinal transplant. The chain recombines TRBV13 with TRBJ1-3; D perhaps matches TRBD1 (5 bases). Sequenced here: unstimulated CD8+ T cells sorted from spleen or lymph node cells, sampled before transplant. CDR3 nucleotide sequence: TGTGCCAGCAGCTTAGAGGGGACCTCTGGAAACACCATATATTTT. Translated: CASSLEGTSGNTIYF.